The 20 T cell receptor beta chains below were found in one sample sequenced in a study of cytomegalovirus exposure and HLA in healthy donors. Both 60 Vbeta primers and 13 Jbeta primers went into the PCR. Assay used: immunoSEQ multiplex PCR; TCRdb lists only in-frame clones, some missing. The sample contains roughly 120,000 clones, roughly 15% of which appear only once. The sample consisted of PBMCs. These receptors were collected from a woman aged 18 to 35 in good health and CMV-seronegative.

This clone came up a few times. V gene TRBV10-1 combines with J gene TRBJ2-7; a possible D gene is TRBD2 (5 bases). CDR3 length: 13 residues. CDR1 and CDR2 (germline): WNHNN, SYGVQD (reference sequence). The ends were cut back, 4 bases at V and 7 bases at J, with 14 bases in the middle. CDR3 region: CASSVQGSSEQYF. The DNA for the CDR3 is TGCGCCAGCAGTGTCCAAGGGAGCTCGGAGCAGTACTTC.

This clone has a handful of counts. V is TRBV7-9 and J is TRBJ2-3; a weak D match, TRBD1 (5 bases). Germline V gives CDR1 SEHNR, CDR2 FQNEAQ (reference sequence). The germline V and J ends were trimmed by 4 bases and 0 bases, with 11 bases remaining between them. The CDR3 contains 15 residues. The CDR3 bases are TGTGCCAGCAGCTCACGACAGCCAAGCACAGATACGCAGTATTTT. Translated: CASSSRQPSTDTQYF.

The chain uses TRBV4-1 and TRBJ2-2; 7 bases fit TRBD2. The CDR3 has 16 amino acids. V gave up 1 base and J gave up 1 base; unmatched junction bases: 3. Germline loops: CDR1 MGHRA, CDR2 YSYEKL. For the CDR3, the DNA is TGCGCCAGCAGCCAAGGTCCTAGCGGGAACACCGGGGAGCTGTTTTTT. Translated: CASSQGPSGNTGELFF.

The CDR3 is CASSDARIYEQYF. The CDR3, as DNA: TGTGCCAGCAGCGACGCGCGGATCTACGAGCAGTACTTC. V usage is TRBV7-2 and J usage is TRBJ2-7, with D uncertain. Germline V gene sequence: CDR1 SGHTA, CDR2 FQGNSA. V was cut by 5 bases and J by 3 bases, with 11 bases left in between. The CDR3 is made up of 13 amino acids.

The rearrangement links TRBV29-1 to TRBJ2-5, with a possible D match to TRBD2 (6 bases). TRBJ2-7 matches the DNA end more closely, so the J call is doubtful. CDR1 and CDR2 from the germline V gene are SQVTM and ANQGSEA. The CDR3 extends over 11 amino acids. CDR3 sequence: CSVRGTYEQYF. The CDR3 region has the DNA TGCAGCGTTCGGGGGACCTACGAGCAGTACTTC.

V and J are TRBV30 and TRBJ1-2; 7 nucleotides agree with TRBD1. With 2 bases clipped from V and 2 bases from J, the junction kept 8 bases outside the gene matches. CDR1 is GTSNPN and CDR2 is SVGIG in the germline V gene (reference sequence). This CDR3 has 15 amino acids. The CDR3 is CAWSTGQYKNYGYTF. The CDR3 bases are TGTGCCTGGAGTACGGGACAGTACAAGAACTATGGCTACACCTTC.

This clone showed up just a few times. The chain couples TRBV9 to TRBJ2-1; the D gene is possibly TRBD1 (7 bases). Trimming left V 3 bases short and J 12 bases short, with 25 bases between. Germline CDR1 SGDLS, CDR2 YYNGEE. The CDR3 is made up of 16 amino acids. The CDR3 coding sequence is TGTGCCAGCAGCGATACAAGTGGACAGGCCAAGGAGGGGCAGTTCTTC. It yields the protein CASSDTSGQAKEGQFF. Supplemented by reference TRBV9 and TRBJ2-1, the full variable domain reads DSGVTQTPKHLITATGQRVTLRCSPRSGDLSVYWYQQSLDQGLQFLIQYYNGEERAKGNILERFSAQQFPDLHSELNLSSLELGDSALYFCASSDTSGQAKEGQFFGPGTRLTVL.

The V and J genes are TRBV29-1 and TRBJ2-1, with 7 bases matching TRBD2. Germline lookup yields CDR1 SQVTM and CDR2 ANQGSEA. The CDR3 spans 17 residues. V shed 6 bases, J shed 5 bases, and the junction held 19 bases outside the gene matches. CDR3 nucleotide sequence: TGCAGCGTGGAACCAGAGCCGGGACTAACGAACCACAATGAGCAGTTCTTC. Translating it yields CSVEPEPGLTNHNEQFF.

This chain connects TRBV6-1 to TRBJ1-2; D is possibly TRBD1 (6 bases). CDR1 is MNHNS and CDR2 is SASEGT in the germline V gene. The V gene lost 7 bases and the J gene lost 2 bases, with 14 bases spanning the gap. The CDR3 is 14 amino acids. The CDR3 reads CASTTQGPNYGYTF. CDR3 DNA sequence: TGTGCCAGCACTACACAGGGACCCAACTATGGCTACACCTTC.

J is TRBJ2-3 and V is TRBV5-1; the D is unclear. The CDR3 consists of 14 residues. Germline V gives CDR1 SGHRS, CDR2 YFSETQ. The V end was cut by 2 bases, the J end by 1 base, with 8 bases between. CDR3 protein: CASSFDLGTDTQYF. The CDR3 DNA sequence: TGCGCCAGCAGCTTCGACCTAGGCACAGATACGCAGTATTTT. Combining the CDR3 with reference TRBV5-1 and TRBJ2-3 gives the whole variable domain KAGVTQTPRYLIKTRGQQVTLSCSPISGHRSVSWYQQTPGQGLQFLFEYFSETQRNKGNFPGRFSGRQFSNSRSEMNVSTLELGDSALYLCASSFDLGTDTQYFGPGTRLTVL.

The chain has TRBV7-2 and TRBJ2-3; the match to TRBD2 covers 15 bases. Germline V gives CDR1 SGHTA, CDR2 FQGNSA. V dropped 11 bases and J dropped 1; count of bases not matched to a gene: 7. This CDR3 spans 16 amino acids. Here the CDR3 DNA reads TGTGCCGAAGGACTAGCGGGAGGGGTGGGCACAGATACGCAGTATTTT. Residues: CAEGLAGGVGTDTQYF.

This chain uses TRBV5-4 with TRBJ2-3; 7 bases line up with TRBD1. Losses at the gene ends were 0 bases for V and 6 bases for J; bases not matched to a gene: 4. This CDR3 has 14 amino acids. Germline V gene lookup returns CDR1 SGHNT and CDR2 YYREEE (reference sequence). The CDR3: CASSLGQGMDTQYF. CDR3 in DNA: TGTGCCAGCAGCTTGGGACAGGGTATGGATACGCAGTATTTT. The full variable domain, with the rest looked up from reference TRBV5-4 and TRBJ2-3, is ETGVTQSPTHLIKTRGQQVTLRCSSQSGHNTVSWYQQALGQGPQFIFQYYREEENGRGNFPPRFSGLQFPNYSSELNVNALELDDSALYLCASSLGQGMDTQYFGPGTRLTVL.

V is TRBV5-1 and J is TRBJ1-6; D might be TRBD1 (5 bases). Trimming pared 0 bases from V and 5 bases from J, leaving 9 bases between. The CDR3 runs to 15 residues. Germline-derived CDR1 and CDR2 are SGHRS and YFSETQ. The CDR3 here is CASSLAGPNNSPLHF. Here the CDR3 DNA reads TGCGCCAGCAGCTTGGCAGGGCCCAATAATTCACCCCTCCACTTT.

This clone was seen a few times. This CDR3 reads CASSSISGGPNPYEQYF. CDR3 coding DNA: TGTGCCAGCAGCTCAATTAGCGGGGGGCCTAACCCCTACGAGCAGTACTTC. The gene calls are TRBV7-2 and TRBJ2-7; 10 positions match TRBD2. The germline V gene has CDR1 SGHTA and CDR2 FQGNSA. V shed 4 bases, J shed 2 bases, and the junction held 11 bases outside the gene matches. The CDR3 runs to 17 residues.

CDR3 region: CATHFRGRTGELFF. CDR3 DNA sequence: TGTGCCACTCATTTCAGGGGGCGGACCGGGGAGCTGTTTTTT. This rearrangement joins TRBV21-1 to TRBJ2-2; the DNA was not compared with TRBD1, the D call given in the table. TRBV21-1 is an annotated pseudogene. The CDR3 has 14 residues.

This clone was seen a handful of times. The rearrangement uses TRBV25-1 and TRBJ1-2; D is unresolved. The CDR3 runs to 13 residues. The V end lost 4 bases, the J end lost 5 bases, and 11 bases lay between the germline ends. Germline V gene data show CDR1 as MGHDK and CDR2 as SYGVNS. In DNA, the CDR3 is TGTGCCAGCAGTGGAGGCGCCGTATATGGCTACACCTTC. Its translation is CASSGGAVYGYTF.

The CDR3 sequence is CASSSGPKNIQYF. CDR3 DNA sequence: TGTGCCAGCAGCTCCGGTCCCAAAAACATTCAGTACTTC. V is TRBV7-9 and J is TRBJ2-4; unclear D gene. V lost 4 bases to trimming and J lost 2 bases, with 6 bases between them. The germline CDR1 and CDR2 sequences are SEHNR and FQNEAQ (reference sequence). The CDR3 runs 13 residues. The whole variable domain, filled in from reference TRBV7-9 and TRBJ2-4, reads DTGVSQNPRHKITKRGQNVTFRCDPISEHNRLYWYRQTLGQGPEFLTYFQNEAQLEKSRLLSDRFSAERPKGSFSTLEIQRTEQGDSAMYLCASSSGPKNIQYFGAGTRLSVL.

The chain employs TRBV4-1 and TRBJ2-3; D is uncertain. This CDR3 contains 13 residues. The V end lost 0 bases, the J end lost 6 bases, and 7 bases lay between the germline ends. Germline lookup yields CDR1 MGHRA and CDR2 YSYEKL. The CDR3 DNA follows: TGCGCCAGCAGCCAAGATTGGGCGGATACGCAGTATTTT. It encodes CASSQDWADTQYF.

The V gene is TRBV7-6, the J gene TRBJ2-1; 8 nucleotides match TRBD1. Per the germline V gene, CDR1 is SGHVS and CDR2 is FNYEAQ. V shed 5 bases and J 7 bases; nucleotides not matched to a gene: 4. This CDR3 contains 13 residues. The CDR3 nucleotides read TGTGCCAGCAGCACAGGGGGTGGGAATGAGCAGTTCTTC. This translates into CASSTGGGNEQFF. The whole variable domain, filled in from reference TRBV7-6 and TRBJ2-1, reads GAGVSQSPRYKVTKRGQDVALRCDPISGHVSLYWYRQALGQGPEFLTYFNYEAQQDKSGLPNDRFSAERPEGSISTLTIQRTEQRDSAMYRCASSTGGGNEQFFGPGTRLTVL.

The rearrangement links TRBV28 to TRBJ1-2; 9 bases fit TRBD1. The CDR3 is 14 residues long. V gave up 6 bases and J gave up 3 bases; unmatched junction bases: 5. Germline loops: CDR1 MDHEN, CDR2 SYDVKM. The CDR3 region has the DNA TGTGCCAGCAGCTCCACAGGGGGCGACTATGGCTACACCTTC. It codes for CASSSTGGDYGYTF.